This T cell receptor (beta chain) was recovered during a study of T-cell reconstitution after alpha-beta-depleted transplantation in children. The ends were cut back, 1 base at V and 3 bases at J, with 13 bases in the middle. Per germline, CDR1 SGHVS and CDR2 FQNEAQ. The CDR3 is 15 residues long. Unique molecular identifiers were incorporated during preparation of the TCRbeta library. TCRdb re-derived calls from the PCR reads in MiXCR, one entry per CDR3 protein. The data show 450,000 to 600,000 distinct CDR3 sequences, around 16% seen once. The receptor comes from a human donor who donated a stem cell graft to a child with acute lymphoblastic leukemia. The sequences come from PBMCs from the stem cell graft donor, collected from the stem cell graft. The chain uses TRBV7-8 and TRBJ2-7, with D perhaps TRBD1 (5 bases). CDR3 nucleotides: TGTGCCAGCAGCTTAGAGGCAGGGTTTAACTACGAGCAGTACTTC. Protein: CASSLEAGFNYEQYF.